Presented here are 8 T cell receptor beta chains from one specimen sequenced in a study of blood T cell repertoires in COVID-19. The method was immunoSEQ multiplex PCR; TCRdb's version includes in-frame clones alone and lacks a portion of them. This sample has roughly 480,000 clones; 80% to 90% occur once, and the top ten carry roughly 0.92%. Sequences were obtained from peripheral blood. All receptors come from a young man with COVID-19, enrolled during active disease.

The V call is TRBV7-2, the J call TRBJ2-5; 8 bases match TRBD2. V was pared by 5 bases and J by 5 bases, with 10 bases of the junction left unmatched. The CDR3 is made up of 15 amino acids. The germline V gene has CDR1 SGHTA and CDR2 FQGNSA. The CDR3 loop is CASSPRRSGSETQYF. CDR3 in DNA: TGTGCCAGCAGCCCCAGGAGGAGCGGGAGCGAGACCCAGTACTTC.

The CDR3 coding sequence is TGTGCCAGCAGCTTACCAGCGGGAGGGGTAGGAGGCTCCTACAATGAGCAGTTCTTC. It encodes CASSLPAGGVGGSYNEQFF. The chain recombines TRBV7-3 with TRBJ2-1; 10 nucleotides agree with TRBD2. Trimming cost V 2 bases and J 0 bases; bases outside gene matches: 10. Germline V CDR1 and CDR2: SGHTA, FQGTGA. The CDR3 runs 19 residues.

The chain recombines TRBV28 with TRBJ1-1; D perhaps matches TRBD1 (5 bases). CDR1 MDHEN and CDR2 SYDVKM come from the germline V gene. The CDR3 is made up of 14 amino acids. The germline V and J ends were trimmed by 0 bases and 4 bases, with 9 bases remaining between them. The CDR3 loop reads CASSLWSGGTEAFF. Here the CDR3 DNA reads TGTGCCAGCAGTTTATGGAGCGGGGGCACTGAAGCTTTCTTT.

The genes are TRBV11-3 and TRBJ2-1, with D possibly TRBD1 on 6 matching bases. Germline CDR1 is SGHNT and CDR2 is YENEEA. The CDR3 contains 14 residues. V lost 8 bases, J lost 7 bases, and 18 bases lay in between. As DNA, the CDR3 is TGTGCCAGCCGAGGGGGTGGGCTAGCTAATGAGCAGTTCTTC. It specifies CASRGGGLANEQFF.

J is TRBJ1-4 and V is TRBV5-4, with 8 bases identical to TRBD1. V trimming: 6 bases; J trimming: 6 bases; junction bases outside the gene matches: 7. Germline CDR1 is SGHNT and CDR2 is YYREEE (reference sequence). The CDR3 is 14 residues long. The CDR3 coding sequence is TGTGCCAGCACCTTCAAGGACAGGGATGAAAAACTGTTTTTT. This sequence encodes CASTFKDRDEKLFF.

This clone was found once. The genes are TRBV12-3 or TRBV12-4 and TRBJ2-5; TRBD2 might be the D (5 bases). V gave up 5 bases and J gave up 5 bases, with 12 bases separating them. The CDR3 loop spans 13 amino acids. DNA for the CDR3: TGTGCCAGCAGTCGGGGTCTTGGGGAGACCCAGTACTTC. This codes for CASSRGLGETQYF.

The CDR3 bases are TGTGCCATTTCAGGAGGATACGGTCAGCCCCAGCATTTT. Encoded protein: CAISGGYGQPQHF. This rearrangement joins TRBV6-5 to TRBJ1-5; D remains ambiguous. Germline V gene data show CDR1 as MNHEY and CDR2 as SVGAGI. The ends were cut back, 10 bases at V and 6 bases at J, with 16 bases in the middle. The CDR3 is 13 amino acids.

The chain recombines TRBV9 with TRBJ2-5; D is unresolved. Trimming left V 0 bases short and J 2 bases short, with 8 bases between. This CDR3 has 14 amino acids. Germline V gene data show CDR1 as SGDLS and CDR2 as YYNGEE. CDR3 in amino acids: CASSVGGNQETQYF. CDR3 DNA sequence: TGTGCCAGCAGCGTAGGCGGTAATCAAGAGACCCAGTACTTC.